This TCR beta chain was sequenced for a study of cytomegalovirus exposure and HLA in healthy donors. This CDR3 has 13 amino acids. The germline CDR1 and CDR2 sequences are LNHDA and SQIVND (reference sequence). Trimming cost V 5 bases and J 13 bases; bases outside gene matches: 7. This clone was counted once. This PCR relied on a set of 60 Vbeta primers and 13 Jbeta primers. Sequenced by immunoSEQ multiplex PCR; TCRdb stores in-frame clones only, minus some. The sample gives under 200,000 clones, more than 65% of which show up once; less than 6% is in the top ten. The clonotype comes from a young woman in good health and CMV-seropositive. The chain carries TRBV19 and TRBJ1-6, with 8 bases aligning to TRBD1. Sequenced: PBMCs. CDR3 in amino acids: CASSGQGSLPLHF. The CDR3 DNA reads TGTGCCAGTAGTGGACAGGGAAGTCTTCCCCTCCACTTT. Full variable domain (missing parts from reference TRBV19 and TRBJ1-6): DGGITQSPKYLFRKEGQNVTLSCEQNLNHDAMYWYRQDPGQGLRLIYYSQIVNDFQKGDIAEGYSVSREKKESFPLTVTSAQKNPTAFYLCASSGQGSLPLHFGNGTRLTVT.